Listed here are 30 T cell receptor beta chains from one sample, sequenced in a study of CD8+ T cells in alopecia areata. Extraction and reverse transcription of RNA yielded cDNA as the sequencing template. The repertoire was sequenced with immunoSEQ multiplex PCR; TCRdb's copy has only in-frame clones and lacks some. The data show about 150,000 clones, with roughly 60% seen just once and just over 35% held by the top ten. Sample: CD8+ T cells sorted from blood. The receptors shown here come from a human donor in good health.

A few counts support this clone. J is TRBJ2-5 and V is TRBV29-1; D tentatively reads TRBD1 or TRBD2 (5 bases each). The length of the CDR3 is 12 residues. V gave up 5 bases and J gave up 2 bases, with 9 bases separating them. CDR1 SQVTM and CDR2 ANQGSEA come from the germline V gene. The CDR3 coding sequence is TGCAGCGTTTGGGACCGACAAGAGACCCAGTACTTC. Protein: CSVWDRQETQYF.

This clone was counted between two and nine times. The rearrangement uses TRBV29-1 and TRBJ2-7, with D perhaps TRBD1 (5 bases). CDR1 is SQVTM and CDR2 is ANQGSEA in the germline V gene. This CDR3 has 12 amino acids. Trimming removed 5 bases from V and 6 bases from J, with 14 bases in between. The CDR3 region is CSVSEQGSEQYF. The CDR3 DNA is TGCAGCGTTTCGGAGCAGGGATCCGAGCAGTACTTC.

The genes are TRBV21-1 and TRBJ2-2. TRBV21-1 is noted as a pseudogene. This CDR3 region has 14 residues. CDR3 sequence: CASRSARGTGELFF. CDR3 nucleotides: TGTGCCAGTCGCAGCGCGAGGGGTACCGGGGAGCTGTTTTTT.

This chain uses TRBV29-1 with TRBJ2-2; D uncertain. This CDR3 contains 13 residues. In germline, CDR1 is SQVTM, CDR2 ANQGSEA. Between the trimmed V and J ends, which lost 7 bases and 1 base, there was a span of 10 bases. CDR3 in DNA: TGCAGCGCTCTCCGGCAGAACACCGGGGAGCTGTTTTTT. Amino acids: CSALRQNTGELFF.

This sequence joins TRBV5-4 and TRBJ2-4, with D uncertain. This CDR3 contains 14 residues. Trimming left V 0 bases short and J 5 bases short, with 9 bases between. The germline V gene encodes CDR1 SGHNT and CDR2 YYREEE (reference sequence). The CDR3 nucleotides are TGTGCCAGCAGCTTGGAAGGTAACGAAAACATTCAGTACTTC. Translation: CASSLEGNENIQYF.

The V gene is TRBV5-1, the J gene TRBJ2-4, with unresolved D. The V end was cut by 0 bases, the J end by 5 bases, with 9 bases between. Germline CDR1 SGHRS, CDR2 YFSETQ. The CDR3 extends over 14 amino acids. The CDR3 sequence is CASSLEKTENIQYF. The CDR3, as DNA: TGCGCCAGCAGCTTGGAGAAGACGGAAAACATTCAGTACTTC.

The chain employs TRBV4-2 and TRBJ2-1, with D maybe TRBD2 (5 bases). Germline CDR1 and CDR2: LGHNA and YNFKEQ. CDR3 length: 15 amino acids. Trimming removed 1 base at V and 5 bases at J, with 12 bases between. As DNA, the CDR3 is TGTGCCAGCAGCCAAGGTTTTGGTAGCGACAATGAGCAGTTCTTC. This gives the protein CASSQGFGSDNEQFF.

The chain couples TRBV4-1 to TRBJ2-7, with D hard to call. The CDR3 length is 14 residues. The V gene's germline CDR1 is MGHRA and CDR2 YSYEKL. The V and J ends lost 3 bases and 4 bases respectively, with 13 bases between them. CDR3 DNA: TGCGCCAGCAGCCAGATTGGACGGCTGTACGAGCAGTACTTC. It translates to CASSQIGRLYEQYF.

The rearrangement uses TRBV6-1 and TRBJ1-2, with D possibly matching TRBD1 (5 bases). Trimming took 2 bases from V and 8 from J, leaving 12 bases between them. The germline V gene encodes CDR1 MNHNS and CDR2 SASEGT. The CDR3 length is 13 residues. The CDR3 region is CASSEWRGSGYTF. As DNA, the CDR3 is TGTGCCAGCAGTGAATGGAGGGGCAGCGGCTACACCTTC.

The chain employs TRBV7-2 and TRBJ2-7, with 7 nucleotides matching TRBD2. V lost 4 bases, J lost 4 bases, and 13 bases stayed unmatched. This CDR3 region has 16 residues. In germline, CDR1 is SGHTA, CDR2 FQGNSA. CDR3 residues: CASSSTGSGTKYEQYF. In nucleotides, the CDR3 is TGTGCCAGCAGCTCCACGGGGAGCGGGACTAAGTACGAGCAGTACTTC.

The rearrangement joins TRBV27 to TRBJ1-2, with D possibly TRBD1 on 5 matching bases. Germline CDR1 and CDR2: MNHEY and SMNVEV (reference sequence). V was trimmed by 6 bases and J by 4 bases, leaving 12 bases between them. This CDR3 comprises 13 residues. The CDR3 bases are TGTGCCAGCAGCCGGGGACTTCTCTATGGCTACACCTTC. This encodes CASSRGLLYGYTF.

DNA for the CDR3: TGTGCCAGCAGCTATAGCAGCTCCTACGAGCAGTACTTC. Protein product: CASSYSSSYEQYF. J is TRBJ2-7 and V is TRBV5-6; no clear D. Germline CDR1 is SGHDT and CDR2 is YYEEEE. V lost 3 bases, J lost 0 bases, and 7 bases lay in between. This CDR3 comprises 13 residues. Full variable domain (outside the CDR3, taken from reference TRBV5-6 and TRBJ2-7): DAGVTQSPTHLIKTRGQQVTLRCSPKSGHDTVSWYQQALGQGPQFIFQYYEEEERQRGNFPDRFSGHQFPNYSSELNVNALLLGDSALYLCASSYSSSYEQYFGPGTRLTVT.

The CDR3 spells CAWSVPGTLNTGELFF. CDR3 DNA: TGTGCCTGGAGTGTTCCCGGGACTCTGAACACCGGGGAGCTGTTTTTT. This chain connects TRBV30 to TRBJ2-2, with D possibly being TRBD2 (6 bases). The CDR3 is 16 residues long. Germline V lookup: CDR1 GTSNPN, CDR2 SVGIG (reference sequence). Trimming stripped 0 bases from V and 1 base from J, with 12 bases between.

The chain couples TRBV6-5 to TRBJ2-3, with unresolved D. CDR3 length: 14 amino acids. Germline V gene sequence: CDR1 MNHEY, CDR2 SVGAGI. The ends were cut back, 5 bases at V and 4 bases at J, with 13 bases in the middle. The CDR3 DNA sequence: TGTGCCAGCAGTCACGGCGACGAGGCAGATACGCAGTATTTT. Its protein is CASSHGDEADTQYF.

The rearrangement uses TRBV27 and TRBJ2-1; D call uncertain. Between the trimmed V and J ends, which lost 3 bases and 8 bases, there was a span of 11 bases. CDR1 is MNHEY and CDR2 is SMNVEV in the germline V gene (reference sequence). There are 13 residues in the CDR3. The CDR3 DNA sequence: TGTGCCAGCAGTTTGGTTCCAACCTATGAGCAGTTCTTC. Translated, it gives CASSLVPTYEQFF.

A few counts support this clone. This chain joins TRBV27 and TRBJ1-1; no reliable D call. The V gene's germline CDR1 is MNHEY and CDR2 SMNVEV (reference sequence). V was trimmed by 1 base and J by 5 bases, leaving 8 bases between them. CDR3 length: 13 residues. The DNA of the CDR3 is TGTGCCAGCAGTTTATTCCATGGGACTGAAGCTTTCTTT. It encodes CASSLFHGTEAFF.

This clone was picked up a small number of times. The chain links TRBV29-1 to TRBJ2-7; TRBD1 matches 7 bases. The length of the CDR3 is 13 residues. J was trimmed by 0 bases and V by 6 bases; bases with no gene match: 5. Germline V gene lookup returns CDR1 SQVTM and CDR2 ANQGSEA. The CDR3 sequence: CSVMTGSSYEQYF. CDR3 bases: TGCAGCGTAATGACAGGGAGCTCCTACGAGCAGTACTTC.

This rearrangement joins TRBV30 to TRBJ2-6; possible D gene TRBD1, 6 bases. CDR1 is GTSNPN and CDR2 is SVGIG in the germline V gene (reference sequence). The length of the CDR3 is 14 residues. V dropped 3 bases and J dropped 2 bases, with 8 bases sitting between them. The CDR3 is CAWSAGAGANVLTF. The CDR3 DNA follows: TGTGCCTGGAGCGCAGGGGCTGGGGCCAACGTCCTGACTTTC.

The V call is TRBV7-9, the J call TRBJ1-4; D is undetermined. The CDR3 has 12 residues. V was cut by 5 bases and J by 8 bases, with 9 bases left in between. Germline loops: CDR1 SEHNR, CDR2 FQNEAQ (reference sequence). The CDR3 is CASSIYVEKLFF. As DNA, the CDR3 is TGTGCCAGCAGCATATACGTGGAAAAACTGTTTTTT.

The V call is TRBV7-8, the J call TRBJ2-1; D gene ambiguous. The CDR3 sequence is 15 residues long. Trimming stripped 2 bases from V and 0 bases from J, with 8 bases between. Germline assignment: CDR1 SGHVS and CDR2 FQNEAQ. The CDR3 nucleotides read TGTGCCAGCAGCTTAAGTCTGAGCTCCTACAATGAGCAGTTCTTC. This sequence encodes CASSLSLSSYNEQFF.

The chain combines TRBV7-9 with TRBJ2-5, with a possible D match to TRBD2 (5 bases). Trimming removed 5 bases from V and 5 bases from J, with 12 bases in between. The CDR3 runs 13 residues. CDR1 is SEHNR, CDR2 FQNEAQ, per germline (reference sequence). The CDR3 DNA reads as TGTGCCAGCAGCCCCCCAGGCGGGGAGACCCAGTACTTC. This sequence encodes CASSPPGGETQYF.

The chain carries TRBV5-6 and TRBJ2-2; unclear D gene. The V gene lost 2 bases and the J gene lost 6 bases, with 5 bases spanning the gap. CDR3 length equals 12 residues. Germline CDR1 is SGHDT and CDR2 is YYEEEE. The CDR3 DNA sequence: TGTGCCAGCAGCTTAGGAGCCGGGGAGCTGTTTTTT. Translating gives CASSLGAGELFF.

CDR3 nucleotide sequence: TGCGCCAGCAGCTTGGGCTTGGGGACCGCCTACGAGCAGTACTTC. Translating gives CASSLGLGTAYEQYF. The V gene is TRBV5-1, the J gene TRBJ2-7; D is tentatively TRBD1 or TRBD2 (5 bases each). Germline-derived CDR1 and CDR2 are SGHRS and YFSETQ. There are 15 residues in the CDR3. Trimming took 0 bases from V and 2 from J, leaving 12 bases between them.

V is TRBV7-8 and J is TRBJ1-2; 8 bases agree with TRBD1. After removal of 1 base from V and 8 bases from J, the junction contained 3 bases not matched to a gene. CDR3 length equals 13 residues. Germline-derived CDR1 and CDR2 are SGHVS and FQNEAQ. Here the CDR3 reads CASSLGTGWGYTF. CDR3 nucleotide sequence: TGTGCCAGCAGCTTAGGGACAGGGTGGGGCTACACCTTC.

This clone was detected once. The chain has TRBV5-1 and TRBJ1-1; D gene ambiguous. Germline V gene sequence: CDR1 SGHRS, CDR2 YFSETQ. The CDR3 extends over 9 amino acids. V was cut by 9 bases and J by 10 bases, with 10 bases left in between. The CDR3: CATPARAFF. The DNA for the CDR3 is TGCGCCACCCCGGCCCGAGCTTTCTTT.

The chain carries TRBV6-5 and TRBJ2-1, with D perhaps matching TRBD2 (5 bases). V shed 2 bases and J shed 0 bases, with 8 bases lying between them. The CDR3 sequence is 15 residues long. The V gene's germline CDR1 is MNHEY and CDR2 SVGAGI. The CDR3 protein is CASSYASGSYNEQFF. The CDR3 coding sequence is TGTGCCAGCAGTTACGCAAGCGGCTCCTACAATGAGCAGTTCTTC.

V gene TRBV9 combines with J gene TRBJ2-1; D is possibly TRBD2 (5 bases). Deletions cut 4 bases from V and 4 bases from J, with 18 bases between. This CDR3 has 16 residues. Germline values: CDR1 SGDLS, CDR2 YYNGEE. In nucleotides, the CDR3 is TGTGCCAGCAGCCCCCGAGGGAAAGCGGCGTACAATGAGCAGTTCTTC. Protein: CASSPRGKAAYNEQFF.

This clone was seen more than once but under ten times. The chain couples TRBV9 to TRBJ1-2; D perhaps matches TRBD1 (5 bases). The V and J ends lost 3 bases and 3 bases respectively, with 15 bases between them. CDR1 and CDR2 (germline): SGDLS, YYNGEE. This CDR3 has 15 residues. The CDR3 region is CASSGAGLRDYGYTF. The CDR3 bases are TGTGCCAGCAGCGGAGCGGGACTAAGAGACTATGGCTACACCTTC.

Details on this clone: Other DNA sequences within the sample encode an identical CDR3. This sequence joins TRBV30 and TRBJ1-4; D is ambiguous. V was pared by 3 bases and J by 0 bases, with 5 bases between. The CDR3 contains 13 residues. Germline loops: CDR1 GTSNPN, CDR2 SVGIG (reference sequence). The CDR3 coding sequence is TGTGCCTGGAGAGGTGCAACTAATGAAAAACTGTTTTTT. This gives the protein CAWRGATNEKLFF.

The chain joins TRBV5-6 to TRBJ2-1; TRBD2 matches 7 bases. The junction had 14 bases not matched to a gene; V was cut back by 6 bases and J by 8 bases. The CDR3 covers 15 residues. CDR1 and CDR2 from the germline V gene are SGHDT and YYEEEE. For the CDR3, the DNA is TGTGCCAGCAACCCTAGGAGGGAGGGCCTTGATGAGCAGTTCTTC. Translated, it gives CASNPRREGLDEQFF.